A single sample gave rise to the 14 T cell receptor beta chains below, sequenced in a study of CD8 T cells in ankylosing spondylitis. TCRdb re-called the 5' RACE reads with MiXCR, one entry per CDR3 protein. The sample has 150,000 to 200,000 distinct CDR3 sequences, roughly 13% seen once. The sample comprised blood, either unsorted or a sorted T cell fraction (not recorded which). These receptor sequences come from a female donor with ankylosing spondylitis or in good health (not recorded which).

This chain joins TRBV19 and TRBJ1-5, with TRBD1 as a possible D gene (5 bases). CDR3 length: 13 amino acids. V was trimmed by 8 bases and J by 6 bases, leaving 14 bases between them. The germline V gene encodes CDR1 LNHDA and CDR2 SQIVND (reference sequence). Written as DNA, the CDR3 is TGTGCCAGTTGGCAGGGCTTGTTTCAGCCCCAGCATTTT. This sequence encodes CASWQGLFQPQHF.

In its sample, this clonotype was seen a few times. CDR3 amino acids: CSARDRSSGANVLTF. In DNA form, the CDR3 reads TGCAGTGCTAGAGATCGGAGCTCTGGGGCCAACGTCCTGACTTTC. The chain links TRBV20-1 to TRBJ2-6, with unresolved D. Trimming removed 0 bases from V and 0 bases from J, with 6 bases in between. The CDR3 is 15 residues long. Germline CDR1 reads DFQATT; CDR2 reads SNEGSKA (reference sequence).

This clonotype was counted many times. This rearrangement joins TRBV29-1 to TRBJ2-1; tentatively, D is TRBD1 or TRBD2 (5 bases each). This CDR3 comprises 15 residues. The V end was cut by 0 bases, the J end by 6 bases, with 15 bases between. Per germline, CDR1 SQVTM and CDR2 ANQGSEA. DNA of the CDR3: TGCAGCGTTGAAGATCCCGGGATTGGGGGCAATGAGCAGTTCTTC. Its protein is CSVEDPGIGGNEQFF.

This clonotype has at least ten counts. The chain couples TRBV9 to TRBJ2-7; D is uncertain. The CDR3 covers 14 residues. Germline lookup yields CDR1 SGDLS and CDR2 YYNGEE. Trimming removed 1 base at V and 6 bases at J, with 14 bases between. This chain's CDR3 is CASSVFDSPGEQYF. The CDR3 DNA reads TGTGCCAGCAGCGTATTTGATAGTCCAGGCGAGCAGTACTTC. The full variable domain, its missing parts supplied by reference TRBV9 and TRBJ2-7, is DSGVTQTPKHLITATGQRVTLRCSPRSGDLSVYWYQQSLDQGLQFLIQYYNGEERAKGNILERFSAQQFPDLHSELNLSSLELGDSALYFCASSVFDSPGEQYFGPGTRLTVT.

Ten or more counts support this clonotype. This chain links TRBV7-2 with TRBJ2-1; no reliable D call. The CDR3 contains 16 residues. CDR1 and CDR2 from the germline V gene are SGHTA and FQGNSA. The V end lost 0 bases, the J end lost 0 bases, and 9 bases lay between the germline ends. The CDR3 sequence is CASSLAARSSYNEQFF. In nucleotides, the CDR3 is TGTGCCAGCAGCTTAGCTGCCAGATCCTCCTACAATGAGCAGTTCTTC.

This clonotype has a handful of counts. The chain links TRBV7-2 to TRBJ1-4, with D hard to call. The CDR3 covers 15 residues. In germline, CDR1 is SGHTA, CDR2 FQGNSA. The V gene lost 4 bases and the J gene lost 7 bases, with 16 bases spanning the gap. The CDR3 sequence is CASSWEKGGSEKLFF. The CDR3 coding sequence is TGTGCCAGCAGCTGGGAGAAGGGCGGGAGTGAAAAACTGTTTTTT.

CDR3 sequence: CSARASQGGATGELFF. The CDR3 DNA sequence: TGCAGTGCTAGAGCTTCACAGGGAGGAGCTACCGGGGAGCTGTTTTTT. The gene calls are TRBV20-1 and TRBJ2-2; D may match TRBD1 or TRBD2 (6 bases each). V was shortened by 1 base and J by 5 bases, with 17 bases between the two germline ends. Germline loops: CDR1 DFQATT, CDR2 SNEGSKA (reference sequence). This CDR3 is 16 amino acids long.

On this clonotype: At one end the junction does not follow the germline gene, possibly because of a read error. The rearrangement uses TRBV12-3 or TRBV12-4 and TRBJ2-4; TRBD2 aligns across 14 bases. The CDR3 sequence is 18 residues long. CDR3 bases: TGTACCAGCAGCCACGGGACTAGCGGGAGTCTGTCCAAAAACATTCAGTACTTC. Translated, it gives CTSSHGTSGSLSKNIQYF.

Concerning this clonotype: A much more abundant neighbour one base away suggests this may be a read error. The CDR3 coding sequence is TGTGCCACCAGTGTGGCAGGGCCGTACAATGAGCAGTTCTTC. Its translation is CATSVAGPYNEQFF. The gene calls are TRBV24-1 and TRBJ2-1, with D possibly being TRBD1 (5 bases). The germline V gene has CDR1 KGHDR and CDR2 SFDVKD. Between the trimmed V and J ends, which lost 5 bases and 4 bases, there was a span of 11 bases. The CDR3 contains 14 residues.

In its sample, this clonotype was seen many times. The rearrangement links TRBV12-3 or TRBV12-4 to TRBJ2-3, with 14 bases matching TRBD2. Unmatched junction bases numbered 3, after V lost 6 bases and J lost 4 bases. The CDR3 has 15 amino acids. CDR3 loop: CASRRLAGGADTQYF. CDR3 DNA: TGTGCCAGCAGACGACTAGCGGGAGGGGCAGATACGCAGTATTTT.

This chain uses TRBV3-1 with TRBJ1-1; tentatively, D is TRBD1 (5 bases). The ends were cut back, 4 bases at V and 5 bases at J, with 14 bases in the middle. The CDR3 sequence is 14 residues long. Per the germline V gene, CDR1 is LGHDT and CDR2 is YNNKEL (reference sequence). The CDR3 coding sequence is TGTGCCAGCAGCCGACTAGGGGCGGGGACTGAAGCTTTCTTT. Protein: CASSRLGAGTEAFF.

This clonotype has at least ten counts. The rearrangement uses TRBV19 and TRBJ1-1, with 7 bases aligning to TRBD1. V shed 11 bases, J shed 1 base, and the junction held 19 bases outside the gene matches. The V gene's germline CDR1 is LNHDA and CDR2 SQIVND (reference sequence). The CDR3 extends over 17 amino acids. Here the CDR3 DNA reads TGTGCCCTATCTGATTATGGGGGACAGTCATCGAACACTGAAGCTTTCTTT. Its protein product is CALSDYGGQSSNTEAFF.

This clonotype was found many times. This chain links TRBV20-1 with TRBJ1-5; D not resolved. Germline-derived CDR1 and CDR2 are DFQATT and SNEGSKA (reference sequence). Trimming shortened V by 3 bases and J by 2 bases, and 11 bases separated the two germline ends. This CDR3 spans 14 amino acids. CDR3 sequence (DNA): TGCAGTGCTAGGTCTCCGCTGGGCAATCAGCCCCAGCATTTT. Its translation is CSARSPLGNQPQHF.

This chain joins TRBV20-1 and TRBJ2-2, with 15 bases lining up with TRBD2. Germline V gene data show CDR1 as DFQATT and CDR2 as SNEGSKA (reference sequence). CDR3 length: 17 amino acids. J was trimmed by 6 bases and V by 5 bases; bases with no gene match: 10. Here the CDR3 reads CSAYGTSGRSVAGELFF. Here the CDR3 DNA reads TGCAGTGCTTACGGGACTAGCGGGAGGTCTGTGGCCGGGGAGCTGTTTTTT.